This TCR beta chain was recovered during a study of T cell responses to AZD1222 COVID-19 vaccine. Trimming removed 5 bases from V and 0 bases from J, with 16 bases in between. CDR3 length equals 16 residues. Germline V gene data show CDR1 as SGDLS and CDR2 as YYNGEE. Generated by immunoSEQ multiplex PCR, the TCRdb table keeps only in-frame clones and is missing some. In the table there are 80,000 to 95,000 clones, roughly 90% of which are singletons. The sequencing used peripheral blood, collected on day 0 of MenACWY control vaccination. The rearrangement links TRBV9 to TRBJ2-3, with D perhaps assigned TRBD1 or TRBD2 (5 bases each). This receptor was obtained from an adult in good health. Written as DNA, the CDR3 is TGTGCCAGCAGGCCTCCCGGGACCTCTAGCACAGATACGCAGTATTTT. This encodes CASRPPGTSSTDTQYF.